The next 6 T cell receptor beta chains were all read from a single sample in a study of blood T cells in healthy people across ages. Primers used in a second PCR of about 7 to 11 cycles were a sample-barcoded 5' primer and a J-beta primer mix. Using its own MiXCR run on the 5' RACE reads, TCRdb lists one record per CDR3 protein. The repertoire consists of some 1.4 million distinct CDR3 sequences, with about 40% occurring once and the leading ten covering under 8%. The sequencing sample was made of blood. The origin of the receptors is a woman aged 18-35 years in good health.

This rearrangement joins TRBV9 to TRBJ2-3, with 9 nucleotides matching TRBD2. Germline V CDR1 and CDR2: SGDLS, YYNGEE. After removal of 1 base from V and 5 bases from J, the junction contained 11 bases not matched to a gene. The CDR3 sequence is 17 residues long. The CDR3 sequence is CASSVRPASGEEDTQYF. The DNA for the CDR3 is TGTGCCAGCAGCGTACGACCGGCTAGCGGGGAGGAAGATACGCAGTATTTT.

This clonotype was seen a handful of times. The chain links TRBV12-3 or TRBV12-4 to TRBJ1-2, with 8 bases fitting TRBD1. The CDR3 sequence is 15 residues long. Trimming at V came to 8 bases and at J to 4 bases, leaving 12 bases not matched to a gene. CDR3 residues: CASHGQGEPSYGYTF. DNA of the CDR3: TGTGCCAGCCACGGACAGGGTGAACCCTCCTATGGCTACACCTTC.

The chain carries TRBV4-2 and TRBJ2-1, with 10 bases identical to TRBD2. The germline CDR1 and CDR2 sequences are LGHNA and YNFKEQ. The V and J ends lost 0 bases and 3 bases, in that order; junction bases with no gene match: 8. The CDR3 covers 18 residues. The CDR3 here is CASSQESAGGPLYNEQFF. CDR3 nucleotide sequence: TGTGCCAGCAGCCAAGAATCAGCGGGAGGGCCACTCTACAATGAGCAGTTCTTC.

The J gene is TRBJ2-1, the V gene TRBV30; D might be TRBD2 (5 bases). The CDR3 covers 15 residues. V was clipped by 4 bases and J by 0 bases, with 13 bases between them. Germline V CDR1 and CDR2: GTSNPN, SVGIG (reference sequence). The CDR3 DNA sequence: TGTGCCTGGACCGTGGACTTCCCCTCCTACAATGAGCAGTTCTTC. Protein: CAWTVDFPSYNEQFF.

The chain couples TRBV20-1 to TRBJ1-2; 9 bases agree with TRBD1. Germline lookup yields CDR1 DFQATT and CDR2 SNEGSKA (reference sequence). The junction had 12 bases not matched to a gene; V was cut back by 5 bases and J by 8 bases. The CDR3 contains 14 residues. The CDR3 reads CSAPGTGRGGGYTF. The CDR3 region has the DNA TGCAGTGCTCCCGGGACAGGGAGGGGGGGCGGCTACACCTTC.

This clonotype was observed a few times. The DNA for the CDR3 is TGTGCCAGCAGCCAGATTGACAGGCCCAGCCTTTACGAGCAGTACTTC. Translation gives CASSQIDRPSLYEQYF. This chain connects TRBV3-1 to TRBJ2-7; a possible D gene is TRBD1 (6 bases). The germline CDR1 and CDR2 sequences are LGHDT and YNNKEL (reference sequence). V was clipped by 3 bases and J by 4 bases, with 19 bases between them. The CDR3 contains 16 residues.